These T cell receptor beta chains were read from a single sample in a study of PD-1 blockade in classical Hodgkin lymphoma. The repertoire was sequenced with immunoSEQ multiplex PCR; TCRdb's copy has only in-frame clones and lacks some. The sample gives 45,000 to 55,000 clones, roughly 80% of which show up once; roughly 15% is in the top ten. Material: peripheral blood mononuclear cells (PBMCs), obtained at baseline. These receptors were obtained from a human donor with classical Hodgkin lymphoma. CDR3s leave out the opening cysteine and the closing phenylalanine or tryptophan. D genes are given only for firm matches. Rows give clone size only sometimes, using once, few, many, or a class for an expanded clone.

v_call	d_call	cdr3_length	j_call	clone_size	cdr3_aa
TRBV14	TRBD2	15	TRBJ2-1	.	ASSQALSGRAFYEQF
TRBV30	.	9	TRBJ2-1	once	AWSTGESGF
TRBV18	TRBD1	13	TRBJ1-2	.	ASSPEGQGNYGYT
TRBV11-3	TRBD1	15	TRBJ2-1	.	ASSLDQMGTGVDEQF
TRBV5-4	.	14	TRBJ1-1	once	ASSLDRKIMNTEAF
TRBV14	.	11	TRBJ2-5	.	ASSRAKGETQY
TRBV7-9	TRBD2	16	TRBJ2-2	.	ASSRTGLAGGPVGELF
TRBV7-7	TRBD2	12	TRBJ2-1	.	ASSLSGVMNEQF
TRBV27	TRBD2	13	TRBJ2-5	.	ASSFLAGGTETQY
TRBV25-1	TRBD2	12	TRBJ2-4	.	ASSEWGLGDIQY
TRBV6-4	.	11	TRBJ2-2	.	ASSGDNTGELF
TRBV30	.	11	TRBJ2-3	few	AWSWTGVDTQY
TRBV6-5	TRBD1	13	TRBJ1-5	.	ASSLQGVGNQPQH
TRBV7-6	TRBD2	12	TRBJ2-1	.	ASGLAGGANEQF
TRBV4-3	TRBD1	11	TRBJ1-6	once	ASADRVNSPLH
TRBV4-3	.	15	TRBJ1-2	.	ASSPSAGGEANYGYT
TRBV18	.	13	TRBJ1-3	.	ASSSQGLLGNTIY